Described below is a single T cell receptor beta chain sequence and its context. Antigen specificity is unknown. These data come from a study of shared clonotypes between healthy human individuals. The study, taken as a whole, reports: Relative to their counterparts shared across all four donors, non-shared clonotypes exhibited diminished generation probabilities. Of the naive CD4 clonotypes, roughly 5% were shared across a handful of donors.

This CDR3 is 15 amino acids long. Germline-derived CDR1 and CDR2 are ENHRY and SYGVKD. V lost 3 bases and J lost 5, with 16 bases in between. Clones were read by immunoSEQ multiplex PCR, and TCRdb kept only the in-frame ones, dropping some. This sample has 1.5 million to 2.5 million clones; over 85% occur once, and the top ten carry 0.9% to 1.5%. Naive-designated CD8 cells lacked CD45RO, were positively enriched for CCR7, and omitted terminally differentiated effector memory CD45RA+ cells. Sequenced input: naive CD8+ T cells sorted from blood. This TCR derives from a man between 18 and 29 years old in good health. J is TRBJ2-5 and V is TRBV10-3; D remains ambiguous. The DNA of the CDR3 is TGTGCCATCAGTGACCCCCGGACGGCCACGGAGACCCAGTACTTC. It translates to CAISDPRTATETQYF.